The rows below give T cell receptor beta chains drawn from one sample of a study of T-cell memory formation after mild COVID-19. TCRdb re-called the 5' RACE reads through MiXCR, storing one row per CDR3 protein. The repertoire holds approximately 390,000 distinct CDR3 sequences, with 16% as singletons. The sequencing input was PBMCs or a T cell subset sorted from them (not recorded which). These receptor sequences come from a man aged 18 to 30 who had mild COVID-19 (a few samples of this study predate the infection). Cell type and time point are not known. Both conserved end residues are part of each CDR3. The D gene is left open where the match is weak. Some rows have no size entry. The others give once, few or many, or a class for an expanded clone.

V,J,size,D,CDR3,DNA
TRBV19,TRBJ1-5,-,TRBD1,CASSQSSRGHQPQHF,TGTGCCAGTTCTCAAAGCTCCAGGGGGCATCAGCCCCAGCATTTT
TRBV9,TRBJ1-1,few,-,CASSVEGYTEAFF,TGTGCCAGCAGCGTAGAGGGGTACACTGAAGCTTTCTTT
TRBV11-2,TRBJ2-2,few,-,CASSYRQLTRTGELFF,TGTGCCAGCAGCTACAGACAGTTGACCCGCACCGGGGAGCTGTTTTTT
TRBV4-1,TRBJ2-1,-,-,CASSQINEQFF,TGCGCCAGCAGCCAAATTAATGAGCAGTTCTTC
TRBV5-8,TRBJ1-1,few,-,CASSPGGGGSEAFF,TGTGCCAGCAGCCCGGGCGGGGGGGGCTCTGAAGCTTTCTTT
TRBV5-1,TRBJ1-1,-,-,CASSLALGSPEAFF,TGCGCCAGCAGCTTGGCCCTGGGGTCCCCTGAAGCTTTCTTT
TRBV20-1,TRBJ2-7,-,TRBD1,CSARDWGQGSSYEQYF,TGCAGTGCTAGAGATTGGGGACAGGGGAGCTCCTACGAGCAGTACTTC
TRBV18,TRBJ2-5,-,-,CASSPPTRETQYF,TGTGCCAGCTCACCACCGACCAGAGAGACCCAGTACTTC
TRBV29-1,TRBJ2-1,-,TRBD2,CSVRGLAGYNEQFF,TGCAGCGTCAGGGGACTAGCGGGGTACAATGAGCAGTTCTTC
TRBV7-2,TRBJ2-5,-,-,CASSASGRTQYF,TGTGCCAGCAGCGCCTCTGGGCGGACCCAGTACTTC
TRBV5-1,TRBJ1-1,many,-,CASRGGSSDTEAFF,TGCGCCAGCCGCGGCGGCTCCTCGGACACTGAAGCTTTCTTT
TRBV4-2,TRBJ2-3,few,-,CASSQLATDTQYF,TGTGCCAGCAGCCAGTTAGCCACAGATACGCAGTATTTT